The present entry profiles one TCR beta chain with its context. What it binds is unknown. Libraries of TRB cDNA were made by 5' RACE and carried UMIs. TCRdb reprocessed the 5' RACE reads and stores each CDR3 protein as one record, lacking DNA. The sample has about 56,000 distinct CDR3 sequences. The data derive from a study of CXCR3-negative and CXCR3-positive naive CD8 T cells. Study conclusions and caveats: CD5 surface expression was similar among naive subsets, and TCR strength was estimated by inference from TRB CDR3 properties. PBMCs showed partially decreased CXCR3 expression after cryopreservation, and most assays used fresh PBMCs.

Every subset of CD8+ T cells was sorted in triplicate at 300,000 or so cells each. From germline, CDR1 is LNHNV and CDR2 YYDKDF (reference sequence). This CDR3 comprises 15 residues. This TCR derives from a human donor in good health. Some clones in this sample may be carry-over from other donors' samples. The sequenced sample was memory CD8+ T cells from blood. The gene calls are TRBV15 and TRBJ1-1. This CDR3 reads CATSRDEGSNTEAFF.